Below are 5 T cell receptor beta chains sequenced from a single sample in a study of monozygotic twins with inflammatory bowel disease. TCRdb re-called the 5' RACE reads and catalogs CDR3 proteins one per entry, DNA excluded. This sample's table reports 300,000 to 400,000 distinct CDR3 sequences. The sequenced sample consisted of blood. These receptor sequences come from a human donor with ulcerative colitis or Crohn's disease, or a healthy co-twin of an affected twin (not recorded which).

The rearrangement links TRBV20-1 to TRBJ1-5. The CDR3 runs 14 residues. Per the germline V gene, CDR1 is DFQATT and CDR2 is SNEGSKA (reference sequence). The CDR3 sequence is CSARGSGNNQPQHF.

V gene TRBV5-1 combines with J gene TRBJ2-7; TCRdb calls TRBD2, which cannot be checked without DNA. Germline V CDR1 and CDR2: SGHRS, YFSETQ. The CDR3 runs 15 residues. The CDR3 loop is CASSLMGASGREQYF. The complete variable domain, with remaining parts taken from reference TRBV5-1 and TRBJ2-7, reads KAGVTQTPRYLIKTRGQQVTLSCSPISGHRSVSWYQQTPGQGLQFLFEYFSETQRNKGNFPGRFSGRQFSNSRSEMNVSTLELGDSALYLCASSLMGASGREQYFGPGTRLTVT.

This rearrangement joins TRBV3-1 to TRBJ1-5; absent DNA, TCRdb's TRBD1 call cannot be checked. The CDR3 is 16 residues long. Germline V gene lookup returns CDR1 LGHDT and CDR2 YNNKEL (reference sequence). CDR3 residues: CASSPQDRVGNQPQHF. Drawing the rest from reference TRBV3-1 and TRBJ1-5, the complete variable domain is DTAVSQTPKYLVTQMGNDKSIKCEQNLGHDTMYWYKQDSKKFLKIMFSYNNKELIINETVPNRFSPKSPDKAHLNLHINSLELGDSAVYFCASSPQDRVGNQPQHFGDGTRLSIL.

V is TRBV3-1 and J is TRBJ1-6; TCRdb lists TRBD1, though no DNA is available to test this call. CDR3 length: 15 amino acids. The germline V gene encodes CDR1 LGHDT and CDR2 YNNKEL (reference sequence). CDR3 region: CASSQEGAVNSPLHF.

The genes are TRBV2 and TRBJ2-5. The germline gives CDR1 SNHLY, CDR2 FYNNEI. This CDR3 is 13 amino acids long. This CDR3 is CASIEQGPETQYF.